The rows below give T cell receptor beta chains drawn from one sample of a study of T cell clones after liver transplantation. TCRdb keeps only in-frame clones here, not all; method: immunoSEQ multiplex PCR. The sample lists more than 65,000 clones; about four fifths were seen once. Specimen: CD4+ T cells from blood, collected 12 months after liver transplant. The receptors here all came from a human patient who received a liver transplant. Some T cells may have come from the graft donor. CDR3s include the opening cysteine and the closing phenylalanine or tryptophan. The order of the fields is V gene, D gene, J gene, clone size, CDR3 DNA, CDR3 protein. D genes are given only for firm matches. Clone size is stated in some rows and not others, as once, few, many or a class when expanded.

v_call: TRBV7-2; d_call: .; j_call: TRBJ2-1; clone_size: .; cdr3_nt: TGTGCCAGCAGCTTGGTCAGGGGTCGTTACAATGAGCAGTTCTTC; cdr3_aa: CASSLVRGRYNEQFF
v_call: TRBV27; d_call: .; j_call: TRBJ1-1; clone_size: once; cdr3_nt: TGTGCCAGCAGAGGGGGTAACACTGAAGCTTTCTTT; cdr3_aa: CASRGGNTEAFF
v_call: TRBV6-6; d_call: TRBD1; j_call: TRBJ1-4; clone_size: .; cdr3_nt: TGTGCCAGCAGTGAGGGACAGGGAGATGGTGAAAAACTGTTTTTT; cdr3_aa: CASSEGQGDGEKLFF
v_call: TRBV28; d_call: .; j_call: TRBJ1-2; clone_size: once; cdr3_nt: TGTGCCAGCAGTCCCCTCGGGGGTAACTATGGCTACACCTTC; cdr3_aa: CASSPLGGNYGYTF
v_call: TRBV6-5; d_call: .; j_call: TRBJ1-1; clone_size: .; cdr3_nt: TGTGCCAGCAGTTACGATGCGGAATTCACTGAAGCTTTCTTT; cdr3_aa: CASSYDAEFTEAFF
v_call: TRBV18; d_call: .; j_call: TRBJ2-2; clone_size: .; cdr3_nt: TGTGCCAGCTCACCCAGACTGGCAGCGAGTAACGGGGAGCTGTTTTTT; cdr3_aa: CASSPRLAASNGELFF
v_call: TRBV7-8; d_call: .; j_call: TRBJ2-1; clone_size: .; cdr3_nt: TGTGCCAGCAGCCCCCAGACCGGGAACAATGAGCAGTTCTTC; cdr3_aa: CASSPQTGNNEQFF
v_call: TRBV10-3; d_call: .; j_call: TRBJ1-2; clone_size: .; cdr3_nt: TGTGCCATCAGTGCTTCGGTAGGGTATGGCTACACCTTC; cdr3_aa: CAISASVGYGYTF
v_call: TRBV28; d_call: TRBD1; j_call: TRBJ1-4; clone_size: .; cdr3_nt: TGTGCCAGCAGTTCGCCGACGGGACAGGAACGACGGAGTGAAAAACTGTTTTTT; cdr3_aa: CASSSPTGQERRSEKLFF
v_call: TRBV19; d_call: TRBD2; j_call: TRBJ2-1; clone_size: .; cdr3_nt: TGTGCCAGTAGTATCCTTGGACTAGCGGGACGCAATGAGCAGTTCTTC; cdr3_aa: CASSILGLAGRNEQFF
v_call: TRBV27; d_call: TRBD1; j_call: TRBJ2-7; clone_size: .; cdr3_nt: TGTGCCAGCAGTTTCCTGGGACAGGGATGGCACGAGCAGTACTTC; cdr3_aa: CASSFLGQGWHEQYF
v_call: TRBV5-1; d_call: TRBD2; j_call: TRBJ2-1; clone_size: .; cdr3_nt: TGCGCCAGCAGCACTTATCGTACTAGCGGGAGGGGAAATGAGCAGTTCTTC; cdr3_aa: CASSTYRTSGRGNEQFF
v_call: TRBV7-2; d_call: .; j_call: TRBJ2-5; clone_size: medium-sized; cdr3_nt: TGTGCCAGCAGCTTTGTCTTACAAGAGACCCAGTACTTC; cdr3_aa: CASSFVLQETQYF
v_call: TRBV19; d_call: TRBD1; j_call: TRBJ1-1; clone_size: .; cdr3_nt: TGTGCCAGTAGTATGCCCGCAGGGGGGAACACTGAAGCTTTCTTT; cdr3_aa: CASSMPAGGNTEAFF
v_call: TRBV6-1; d_call: .; j_call: TRBJ1-4; clone_size: .; cdr3_nt: TGTGCCAGCACTTCGGCACTCGAGCAGGAAAAACTGTTTTTT; cdr3_aa: CASTSALEQEKLFF
v_call: TRBV21-1; d_call: .; j_call: TRBJ2-1; clone_size: .; cdr3_nt: TGTGCCAGCAGCAAAGATAGGCCAGGGCCAAATGAGCAGTTCTTC; cdr3_aa: CASSKDRPGPNEQFF
v_call: TRBV6-6; d_call: .; j_call: TRBJ1-2; clone_size: .; cdr3_nt: TGTGCCAGCAGTTTCGGGCAGGGTTTTGGCTACACCTTC; cdr3_aa: CASSFGQGFGYTF
v_call: TRBV30; d_call: .; j_call: TRBJ1-2; clone_size: .; cdr3_nt: TGTGCCTGGAGTACTGCGACAGCGAGGGGCTATGGCTACACCTTC; cdr3_aa: CAWSTATARGYGYTF
v_call: TRBV5-8; d_call: TRBD1; j_call: TRBJ1-2; clone_size: .; cdr3_nt: TGTGCCAGCAGCTCCCCGGACAGGGGACTCAACTATGGCTACACCTTC; cdr3_aa: CASSSPDRGLNYGYTF
v_call: TRBV7-2; d_call: TRBD1; j_call: TRBJ2-5; clone_size: .; cdr3_nt: TGTGCCAGCAGCCTACAGGGGACCCAAGAGACCCAGTACTTC; cdr3_aa: CASSLQGTQETQYF
v_call: TRBV14; d_call: TRBD1; j_call: TRBJ1-2; clone_size: .; cdr3_nt: TGTGCCAGCAGTACCGGACAGGGGCATCACGGCTACACCTTC; cdr3_aa: CASSTGQGHHGYTF
v_call: TRBV5-1; d_call: .; j_call: TRBJ1-4; clone_size: few; cdr3_nt: TGCGCCAGCAGCTTGCAGGGAGGCACTAATGAAAAACTGTTTTTT; cdr3_aa: CASSLQGGTNEKLFF
v_call: TRBV5-1; d_call: .; j_call: TRBJ2-3; clone_size: .; cdr3_nt: TGCGCCAGCACCATATCCGGGGCAAGCACAGATACGCAGTATTTT; cdr3_aa: CASTISGASTDTQYF
v_call: TRBV29-1; d_call: TRBD2; j_call: TRBJ2-3; clone_size: .; cdr3_nt: TGCAGCACAGCGGGAGGGCCCACAGATACGCAGTATTTT; cdr3_aa: CSTAGGPTDTQYF
v_call: TRBV18; d_call: .; j_call: TRBJ2-5; clone_size: .; cdr3_nt: TGTGCCAGCTCACCACAGGGTCAGGAGAAAGAGACCCAGTACTTC; cdr3_aa: CASSPQGQEKETQYF
v_call: TRBV6-1; d_call: TRBD2; j_call: TRBJ2-5; clone_size: .; cdr3_nt: TGTGCCAGCAGTGAGATTTTAGCGGGAGATAGGGACGAGACCCAGTACTTC; cdr3_aa: CASSEILAGDRDETQYF
v_call: TRBV14; d_call: .; j_call: TRBJ1-2; clone_size: once; cdr3_nt: TGTGCCAGCAGCCAAAGCTGGGGGGGCTATAACTATGGCTACACCTTC; cdr3_aa: CASSQSWGGYNYGYTF
v_call: TRBV30; d_call: .; j_call: TRBJ1-1; clone_size: .; cdr3_nt: TGTGCCTGGAGTGTCCTGGCAACTGAAGCTTTCTTT; cdr3_aa: CAWSVLATEAFF
v_call: TRBV5-5; d_call: TRBD2; j_call: TRBJ2-3; clone_size: .; cdr3_nt: TGTGCCAGCAGCTTGTTAGCGGGAGTGTCTGATACGCAGTATTTT; cdr3_aa: CASSLLAGVSDTQYF